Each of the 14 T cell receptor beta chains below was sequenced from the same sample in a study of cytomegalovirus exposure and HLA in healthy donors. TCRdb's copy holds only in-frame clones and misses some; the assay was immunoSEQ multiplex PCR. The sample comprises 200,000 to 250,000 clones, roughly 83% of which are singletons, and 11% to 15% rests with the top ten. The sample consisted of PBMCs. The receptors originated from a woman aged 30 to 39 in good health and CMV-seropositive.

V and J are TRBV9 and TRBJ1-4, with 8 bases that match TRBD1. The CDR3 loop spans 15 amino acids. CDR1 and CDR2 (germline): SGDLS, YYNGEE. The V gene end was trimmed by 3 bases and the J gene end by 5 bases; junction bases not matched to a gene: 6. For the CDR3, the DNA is TGTGCCAGCAGCGCGGAGGGGACAGGCAATGAAAAACTGTTTTTT. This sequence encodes CASSAEGTGNEKLFF. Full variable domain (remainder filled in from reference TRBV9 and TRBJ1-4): DSGVTQTPKHLITATGQRVTLRCSPRSGDLSVYWYQQSLDQGLQFLIQYYNGEERAKGNILERFSAQQFPDLHSELNLSSLELGDSALYFCASSAEGTGNEKLFFGSGTQLSVL.

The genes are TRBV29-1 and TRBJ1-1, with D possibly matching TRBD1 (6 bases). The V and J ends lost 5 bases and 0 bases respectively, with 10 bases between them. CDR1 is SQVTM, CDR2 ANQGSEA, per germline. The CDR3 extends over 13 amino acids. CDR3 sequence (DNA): TGCAGCGTTACGGACAGATTGAACACTGAAGCTTTCTTT. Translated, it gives CSVTDRLNTEAFF.

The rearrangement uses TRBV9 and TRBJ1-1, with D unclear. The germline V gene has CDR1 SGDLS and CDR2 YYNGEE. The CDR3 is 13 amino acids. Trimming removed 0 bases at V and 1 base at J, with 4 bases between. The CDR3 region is CASSVARNTEAFF. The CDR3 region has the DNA TGTGCCAGCAGCGTAGCTCGGAACACTGAAGCTTTCTTT.

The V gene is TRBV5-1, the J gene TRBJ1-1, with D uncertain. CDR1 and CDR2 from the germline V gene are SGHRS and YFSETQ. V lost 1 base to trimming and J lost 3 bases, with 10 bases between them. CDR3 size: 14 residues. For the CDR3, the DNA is TGCGCCAGCAGCTTGAGCAATGCGGACACTGAAGCTTTCTTT. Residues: CASSLSNADTEAFF.

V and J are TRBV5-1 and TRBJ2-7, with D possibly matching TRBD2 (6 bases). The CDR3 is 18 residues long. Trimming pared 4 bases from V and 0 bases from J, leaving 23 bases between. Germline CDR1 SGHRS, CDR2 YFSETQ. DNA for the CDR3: TGCGCCAGCAGCCGCCTACACACACCTCTAGCGAACTCCTACGAGCAGTACTTC. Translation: CASSRLHTPLANSYEQYF.

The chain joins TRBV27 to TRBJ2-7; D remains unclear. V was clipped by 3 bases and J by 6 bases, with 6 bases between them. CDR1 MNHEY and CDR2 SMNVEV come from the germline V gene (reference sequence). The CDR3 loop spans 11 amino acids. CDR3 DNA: TGTGCCAGCAGTTTTCTGGGCGAGCAGTACTTC. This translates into CASSFLGEQYF.

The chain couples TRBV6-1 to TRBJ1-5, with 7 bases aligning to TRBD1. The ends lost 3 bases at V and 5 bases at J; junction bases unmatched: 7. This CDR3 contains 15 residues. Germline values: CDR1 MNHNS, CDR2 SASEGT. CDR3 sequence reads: CASSEARDSYQPQHF. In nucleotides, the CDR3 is TGTGCCAGCAGTGAGGCCCGGGACAGTTATCAGCCCCAGCATTTT.

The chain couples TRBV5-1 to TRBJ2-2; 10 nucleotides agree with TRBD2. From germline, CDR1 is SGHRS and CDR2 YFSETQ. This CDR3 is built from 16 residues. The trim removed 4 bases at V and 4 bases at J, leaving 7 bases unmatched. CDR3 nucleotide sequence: TGCGCCAGCAGCCTGGACCCTAGCGGGAGCACCGGGGAGCTGTTTTTT. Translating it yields CASSLDPSGSTGELFF.

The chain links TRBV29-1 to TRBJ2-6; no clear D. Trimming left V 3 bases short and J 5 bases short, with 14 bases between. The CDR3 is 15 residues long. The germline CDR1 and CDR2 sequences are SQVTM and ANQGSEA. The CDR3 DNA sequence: TGCAGCGTTGAGGTCCGAGGCCTTCGGGCCAACGTCCTGACTTTC. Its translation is CSVEVRGLRANVLTF.

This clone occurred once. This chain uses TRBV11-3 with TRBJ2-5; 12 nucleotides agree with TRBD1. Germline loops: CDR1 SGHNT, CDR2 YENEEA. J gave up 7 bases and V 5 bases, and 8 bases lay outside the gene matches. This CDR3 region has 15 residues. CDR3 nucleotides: TGTGCCAGCAGCCGAGGGACAGGGGGCGCAGGGACCCAGTACTTC. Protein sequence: CASSRGTGGAGTQYF.

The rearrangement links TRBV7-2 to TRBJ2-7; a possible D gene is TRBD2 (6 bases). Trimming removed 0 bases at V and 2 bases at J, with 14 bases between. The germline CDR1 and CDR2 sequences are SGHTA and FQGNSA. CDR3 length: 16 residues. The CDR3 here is CASSLAGGTATYEQYF. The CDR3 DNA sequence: TGTGCCAGCAGCTTAGCGGGCGGGACGGCGACCTACGAGCAGTACTTC. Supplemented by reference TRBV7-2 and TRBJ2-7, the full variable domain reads GAGVSQSPSNKVTEKGKDVELRCDPISGHTALYWYRQSLGQGLEFLIYFQGNSAPDKSGLPSDRFSAERTGGSVSTLTIQRTQQEDSAVYLCASSLAGGTATYEQYFGPGTRLTVT.

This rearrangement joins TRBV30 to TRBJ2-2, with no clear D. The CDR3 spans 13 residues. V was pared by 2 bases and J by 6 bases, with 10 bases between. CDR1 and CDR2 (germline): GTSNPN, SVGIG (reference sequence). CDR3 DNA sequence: TGTGCCTGGAGTTTAGGGTTGGCCGGGGAGCTGTTTTTT. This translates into CAWSLGLAGELFF.

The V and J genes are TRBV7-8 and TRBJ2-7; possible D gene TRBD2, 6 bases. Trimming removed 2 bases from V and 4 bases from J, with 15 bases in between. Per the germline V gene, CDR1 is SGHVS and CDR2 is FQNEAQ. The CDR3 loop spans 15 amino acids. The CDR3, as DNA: TGTGCCAGCAGCTTACGAGAAATCGGGAGTTACGAGCAGTACTTC. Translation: CASSLREIGSYEQYF.

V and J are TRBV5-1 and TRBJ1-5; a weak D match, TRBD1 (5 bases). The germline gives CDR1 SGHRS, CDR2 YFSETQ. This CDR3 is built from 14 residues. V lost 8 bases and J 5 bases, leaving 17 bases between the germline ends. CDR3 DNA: TGCGCCAGTAAAGCAGGGTTGGGTGATCAGCCCCAGCATTTT. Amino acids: CASKAGLGDQPQHF.